Shown below are 8 T cell receptor beta chains from a single sample sequenced in a study of T cell repertoires in cytomegalovirus infection. TCRdb re-called the reads through MiXCR, storing one row per CDR3 protein. The sample lists about 530,000 distinct CDR3 sequences; more than 20% were seen once. Sample: PBMCs. The receptors come from a human donor in good health (CMV status not recorded). Some clones in this sample may be carry-over from other donors' samples.

The chain has TRBV2 and TRBJ2-7, with D perhaps TRBD1 (6 bases). Germline assignment: CDR1 SNHLY and CDR2 FYNNEI. V dropped 6 bases and J dropped 5 bases, with 8 bases sitting between them. CDR3 length equals 11 residues. The CDR3 protein is CASRDRHEQYV. The CDR3 DNA reads as TGTGCCAGCAGAGACAGGCACGAGCAGTACGTC.

This clonotype was seen a few times. This chain uses TRBV20-1 with TRBJ2-5; the match to TRBD2 covers 8 bases. The V gene's germline CDR1 is DFQATT and CDR2 SNEGSKA (reference sequence). The CDR3 is 12 residues long. J was trimmed by 2 bases and V by 5 bases; bases with no gene match: 1. The CDR3 DNA follows: TGCAGTGCTCCTAGCGGGCAAGAGACCCAGTACTTC. As protein: CSAPSGQETQYF.

This clonotype was counted at least ten times. V and J are TRBV7-8 and TRBJ2-7; 13 bases map to TRBD2. The germline gives CDR1 SGHVS, CDR2 FQNEAQ. J was trimmed by 0 bases and V by 5 bases; bases with no gene match: 10. The CDR3 length is 18 residues. This CDR3 is CASSPGLAGDFSSYEQYV. CDR3 bases: TGTGCCAGCAGCCCCGGACTAGCGGGAGACTTTAGCTCCTACGAGCAGTACGTC.

Concerning this clonotype itself: Germline and junction disagree at one end, which may indicate a read error. The chain has TRBV5-3 and TRBJ2-2, with unresolved D. TRBV5-3 is an ORF, and what it does is uncertain. The CDR3 runs to 14 residues. This CDR3 is CASSLRQTNGELFF. The CDR3 nucleotides read TGTGCCAGCAGCTTGAGGCAGACAAACGGGGAGCTGTTTTTT.

This rearrangement joins TRBV11-3 to TRBJ2-2; 12 nucleotides agree with TRBD1. CDR1 is SGHNT, CDR2 YENEEA, per germline. With 10 bases clipped from V and 3 bases from J, the junction kept 15 bases outside the gene matches. The CDR3 loop spans 18 amino acids. CDR3 bases: TGTGCCACCACCTCCGGGACAGGGGGCGATCAATACACCGGGGAGCTGTTTTTT. It is translated as CATTSGTGGDQYTGELFF.

This chain links TRBV19 with TRBJ1-4, with 7 bases fitting TRBD1. The CDR3 runs to 13 residues. Per the germline V gene, CDR1 is LNHDA and CDR2 is SQIVND (reference sequence). J gave up 6 bases and V 7 bases, and 5 bases lay outside the gene matches. CDR3 loop: CASTLTGYEKLFF. The CDR3 region has the DNA TGTGCCAGTACCCTGACAGGGTATGAAAAACTGTTTTTT.

This clonotype showed up just a few times. V and J are TRBV7-8 and TRBJ2-7; tentative D call: TRBD2 (6 bases). This CDR3 has 15 residues. V dropped 7 bases and J dropped 2 bases, with 18 bases sitting between them. Germline V gene sequence: CDR1 SGHVS, CDR2 FQNEAQ. For the CDR3, the DNA is TGTGCCAGCACCTGGGGGTCTGGGGGGACCTACGAGCAGTACTTC. Protein sequence: CASTWGSGGTYEQYF.

The rearrangement links TRBV30 to TRBJ2-5; TRBD2 might be the D (5 bases). The CDR3 has 14 amino acids. Trimming removed 0 bases from V and 4 bases from J, with 12 bases in between. Germline V gives CDR1 GTSNPN, CDR2 SVGIG (reference sequence). CDR3 in DNA: TGTGCCTGGAGTGTATCCTCAGGAGGAGAGACCCAGTACTTC. Its translation: CAWSVSSGGETQYF.